The clone carrying this T cell receptor (beta chain) has only one observation. The sample originates from a study of blood T cell repertoires in COVID-19. Study in general: Sites in the United States, Italy and Spain provided acute and convalescent COVID-19 samples. Sample material is recorded as cDNA or gDNA derived from T cells, B-cell-depleted T cells, or PBMCs.

The germline CDR1 and CDR2 sequences are MNHEY and SMNVEV (reference sequence). The V and J ends lost 5 bases and 0 bases respectively, with 11 bases between them. CDR3 length: 15 amino acids. In the authors' methods: Counts of nucleated cells, estimated from reference gene primer amplification, were obtained. Profiling relied on immunoSEQ multiplex PCR, and the TCRdb table lists in-frame clones only, not all of them. Clone size and V and J calls were adopted from that table, with D and trimming inferred from the DNA. The repertoire holds 95,000 to 110,000 clones, roughly 80% seen once, with approximately 3.3% in the top ten.

V is TRBV27 and J is TRBJ1-5; the D gene is possibly TRBD1 (6 bases). The specimen sequenced was peripheral blood. The source is a woman older than 75 with active or convalescent COVID-19. The CDR3 sequence: CASSKGQYSNQPQHF. In DNA form, the CDR3 reads TGTGCCAGCAGTAAAGGACAGTATAGCAATCAGCCCCAGCATTTT.